This T cell receptor (beta chain) was found in a study of blood T cells in healthy people across ages (dated by TCRdb to between 2015 and 2017). In the study overall: In model experiments, template switching captured roughly one uniquely barcoded TCR beta cDNA molecule for every two T cells. The donors were divided into four age groups: young (average around 16 years), middle-aged (almost 40), aged (about 60) and long-lived (roughly 82). Using deep sequencing normalized with unique cDNA molecular identifiers, the study measured how TCR beta repertoire diversity changes with age. To avoid experimental bias, donors of different ages were spread randomly across the sequencing lanes. Using the same blood draw, the study looked at two additional independent replicas of 1 million unique cDNA reads for two donors, one aged 18 to 30 and the other aged 80 or older.

The library was obtained by 5' RACE. TCRdb names Illumina HiSeq 2500 as the instrument used. A second PCR of roughly 7 to 11 cycles was performed with a sample-barcoded 5' primer and a J-beta primer mix. A unique molecular identifier was introduced onto each TCR beta cDNA molecule by a template-switch 5' adaptor carrying 12 random nucleotides. Each sample yielded at least 3 million CDR3-containing paired-end reads. First-strand cDNA synthesis was performed from all RNA using the Mint cDNA synthesis kit, with priming by a TRBC-specific oligonucleotide. All cDNA was treated with uracil-DNA glycosylase and then went through a first 18-cycle PCR with the universal primers M1SS and BC2_uni_R. The study's processing was this. Each sample was normalized by randomly selecting 1 million high-quality reads, each carrying a distinct molecular identifier. Reads sharing molecular identifiers were discarded rather than binned into consensus sequences. MiTCR, with a Q25 quality threshold and the strictest error-elimination algorithm, was used for CDR3 identification, clonotype clustering and error correction. Lower-bound total TCR beta diversity was estimated with a nonparametric unseen species model using Euler transformation. TCRdb reprocessing: public reads trimmed at Q25 with fastp, clones called with MiXCR, in-frame beta chains kept. Rows with one shared CDR3 protein collapse into an entry with the most common genes and DNA. These V and J calls are TCRdb output, not the study's own analysis. The sample table shows about 680,000 distinct CDR3 sequences, and 45% to 50% are seen once. The ten largest make up about a third of the sample.

The roughly 39 donors, aged about 6 to 100 years, were systemically healthy Caucasian individuals from Russia. Approximately 9.7 milliliters of peripheral blood were drawn from each donor into EDTA-treated Vacutainer tubes. PBMCs were isolated by Ficoll-Paque density-gradient centrifugation, with at least 7 million obtained per sample. Total RNA was extracted from PBMCs with Trizol reagent, with at least 6 micrograms obtained per sample. The percentages of naive CD45RAhigh/CD27high T cells were determined by flow cytometry on a PBMC aliquot from every donor. On this clonotype: The target of this receptor is not known. No much larger clone is present one base from it, and per-base qualities are unavailable.

V and J lose 8 bases and 3 bases, and a span of 15 bases separates them. The CDR3 numbers 14 residues from cysteine through phenylalanine. Only CDR3 DNA remains: 42 bases, in frame from the first base. Study-wide findings and limitations: There was a strong correlation between observed TCR beta diversity and the percentage of naive T cells measured by flow cytometry. Observed TCR beta diversity per million T cells fell roughly linearly with age, and a significant reduction was already apparent by age roughly 41. Estimates of total diversity based on one million sequenced T cells were considered lower bounds and underestimates. Bulk unsorted PBMC profiling prevented conclusive comparison of naive and antigen-experienced compartments. Compared with the aged group, more naive CD4+ T cells, fewer expanded clones and increased TCR diversity were shown by the long-lived group, suggesting age selection. Because the CMV infection status of the donors was unknown, age-related changes in expanded clonotypes may potentially have been confounded.

This sequence uses TRBV12-3 or TRBV12-4 and TRBJ2-3; D gene: possibly TRBD2, on 7 matching bases. The origin of this receptor is a woman aged 55-69 years in good health. Input material: blood. DNA sequence: TGTGCCAGCTCTAGGGCGGGGGCAACAGATACGCAGTATTTT. Its translation is CASSRAGATDTQYF.